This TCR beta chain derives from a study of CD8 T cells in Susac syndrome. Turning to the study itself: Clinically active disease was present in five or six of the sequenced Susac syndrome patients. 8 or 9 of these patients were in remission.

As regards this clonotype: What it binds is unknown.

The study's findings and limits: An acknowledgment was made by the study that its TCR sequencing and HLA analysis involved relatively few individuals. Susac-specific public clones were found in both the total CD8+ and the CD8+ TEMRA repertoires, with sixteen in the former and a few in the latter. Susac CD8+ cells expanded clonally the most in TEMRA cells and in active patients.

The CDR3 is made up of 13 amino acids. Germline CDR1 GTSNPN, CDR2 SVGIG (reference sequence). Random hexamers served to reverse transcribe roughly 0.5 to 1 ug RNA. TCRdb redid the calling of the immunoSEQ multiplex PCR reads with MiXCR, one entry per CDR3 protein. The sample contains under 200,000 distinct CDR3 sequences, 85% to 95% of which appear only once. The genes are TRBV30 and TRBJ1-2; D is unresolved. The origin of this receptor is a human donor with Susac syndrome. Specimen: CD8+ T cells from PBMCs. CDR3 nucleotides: TGTGCTTCCGGACGGCGAGCTAACTATGGCTACACCTTC. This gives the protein CASGRRANYGYTF.